This T cell receptor (beta chain) came from a study of beta chain features in type 1 diabetes. Expressed TCRB transcripts were sequenced because the isolated RNA had all been reverse transcribed beforehand. Only in-frame clones appear in the TCRdb table, and some are missing; sequencing was by immunoSEQ multiplex PCR. The sample yields 200,000 to 250,000 clones, around 9.6% seen once. A sort by CD45RO/CCR7/CD25/CD127/CD95/CD27 yielded CD4+ naive, central memory, regulatory and stem cell-like memory cells. Regarding this clone: As yet, its antigen is unknown.

Germline loops: CDR1 SNHLY, CDR2 FYNNEI. The junction had 3 bases not matched to a gene; V was cut back by 4 bases and J by 1 base. This CDR3 spans 15 amino acids. Study-wide findings and caveats: PCR might favor shorter templates, equally in patients and controls. VDJ junctions sequenced from type 1 diabetes patients showed fewer insertions and more deletions. A closer apparent resemblance between naive, central memory and Treg TCRB repertoires was seen in patients than in healthy donors.

Input material: naive CD4+ T cells from blood. The sequence came from a woman between 18 and 30 years old in good health. The rearrangement uses TRBV2 and TRBJ2-1, with 8 bases identical to TRBD2. In DNA form, the CDR3 reads TGTGCCAGCAGTGTACGGGGGGGATCCTACAATGAGCAGTTCTTC. Translation gives CASSVRGGSYNEQFF.